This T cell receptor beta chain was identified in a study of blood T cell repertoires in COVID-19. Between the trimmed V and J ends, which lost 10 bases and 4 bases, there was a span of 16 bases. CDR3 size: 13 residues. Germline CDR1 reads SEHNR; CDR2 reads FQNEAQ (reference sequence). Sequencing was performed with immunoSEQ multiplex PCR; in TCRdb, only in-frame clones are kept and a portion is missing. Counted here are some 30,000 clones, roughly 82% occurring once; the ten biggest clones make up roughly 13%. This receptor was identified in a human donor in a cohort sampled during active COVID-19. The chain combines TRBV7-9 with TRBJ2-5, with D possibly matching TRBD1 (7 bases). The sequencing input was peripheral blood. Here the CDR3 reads CAIPGGGGETQYF. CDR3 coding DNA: TGTGCCATCCCAGGGGGAGGCGGAGAGACCCAGTACTTC.